These T cell receptor beta chains were read from a single sample in a study of beta chain features in type 1 diabetes. TCRdb's table, derived via immunoSEQ multiplex PCR, lists solely in-frame clones and lacks some. Here the sample spans about 200,000 clones, about 11% being singletons. Sequencing was performed on central memory CD4+ T cells from blood. These receptors were collected from a man in his late teens or twenties in good health. Both conserved end residues are part of each CDR3. D genes are given only for firm matches. Clone sizes are given selectively: once, few, many, or a class where the clone is expanded.

clone_size	v_call	d_call	j_call	cdr3_aa	cdr3_nt
few	TRBV18	NA	TRBJ2-7	CASSPLGRASYEQYF	TGTGCCAGCTCACCATTAGGCAGGGCCTCCTACGAGCAGTACTTC
NA	TRBV7-3	TRBD2	TRBJ2-1	CASSLQAGAYNEQFF	TGTGCCAGCAGCTTACAAGCGGGAGCCTACAATGAGCAGTTCTTC
NA	TRBV29-1	NA	TRBJ2-2	CSVYGQNTGELFF	TGCAGCGTTTACGGCCAGAACACCGGGGAGCTGTTTTTT
few	TRBV6-6	TRBD1	TRBJ2-7	CASSSGTGYGTYEQYF	TGTGCCAGCAGCTCCGGGACAGGGTATGGGACCTACGAGCAGTACTTC
many	TRBV11-2	NA	TRBJ2-4	CASSSRLAKNIQYF	TGTGCCAGCAGCTCTCGGCTAGCCAAAAACATTCAGTACTTC
NA	TRBV10-2	NA	TRBJ1-2	CASNGQLGYTF	TGCGCCAGCAATGGACAGTTGGGCTACACCTTC
few	TRBV2	TRBD2	TRBJ2-7	CASSDGSTSGNRRHEQYF	TGTGCCAGCAGTGATGGTTCGACTAGCGGGAATCGTCGGCACGAGCAGTACTTC
few	TRBV6-6	NA	TRBJ2-7	CASSYGRIYEQYF	TGTGCCAGCAGTTACGGACGGATCTACGAGCAGTACTTC
few	TRBV7-2	NA	TRBJ2-5	CASSVDSDPQYF	TGTGCCAGCAGCGTCGACTCCGACCCCCAGTACTTC
few	TRBV7-9	TRBD2	TRBJ2-5	CASSTTSGQETQYF	TGTGCCAGCAGCACTACTAGCGGGCAAGAGACCCAGTACTTC
NA	TRBV4-2	NA	TRBJ1-2	CASSQEEASRGGYTF	TGTGCCAGCAGCCAAGAGGAGGCATCGCGAGGTGGCTACACCTTC
many	TRBV6-5	NA	TRBJ2-1	CASRASSYNEQFF	TGTGCCAGCAGGGCTAGCTCCTACAATGAGCAGTTCTTC
medium-sized	TRBV29-1	NA	TRBJ1-1	CSVEDLQPMNTEAFF	TGCAGCGTTGAAGATCTACAGCCTATGAACACTGAAGCTTTCTTT
once	TRBV7-9	NA	TRBJ2-1	CASSLKDAYNEQFF	TGTGCCAGCAGCTTGAAGGATGCTTACAATGAGCAGTTCTTC
few	TRBV30	TRBD1	TRBJ2-4	CAWIGTGLAKNIQYF	TGTGCCTGGATCGGGACAGGGCTAGCCAAAAACATTCAGTACTTC
many	TRBV27	TRBD1	TRBJ2-3	CASRRDRTTDTQYF	TGTGCCAGCAGGCGGGACAGGACCACAGATACGCAGTATTTT
many	TRBV15	NA	TRBJ2-7	CATSRDWGSEQYF	TGTGCCACCAGCAGAGATTGGGGAAGCGAGCAGTACTTC
few	TRBV5-4	TRBD2	TRBJ2-7	CASSLAGTSSLEQYF	TGTGCCAGCAGCCTGGCCGGGACTAGTTCCCTCGAGCAGTACTTC
NA	TRBV7-9	NA	TRBJ2-7	CASSPTGLPFYEQYF	TGTGCCAGCAGCCCGACAGGCTTACCGTTCTACGAGCAGTACTTC
NA	TRBV7-9	NA	TRBJ2-1	CASSPAGIAGYNEQFF	TGTGCCAGCAGCCCCGCCGGGATAGCTGGCTACAATGAGCAGTTCTTC
NA	TRBV4-2	NA	TRBJ1-2	CASSQEDRSNYGYTF	TGTGCCAGCAGCCAAGAGGACCGATCTAACTATGGCTACACCTTC
many	TRBV7-2	NA	TRBJ2-2	CASSATGELFF	TGTGCCAGCAGCGCCACCGGGGAGCTGTTTTTT
few	TRBV5-1	TRBD2	TRBJ2-1	CASSLALAGDEQFF	TGCGCCAGCAGCTTGGCTTTAGCGGGAGATGAGCAGTTCTTC
few	TRBV6-6	NA	TRBJ2-5	CAISERDETQYF	TGTGCCATCAGTGAGAGGGACGAGACCCAGTACTTC
NA	TRBV6-1	NA	TRBJ1-2	CASSENTGLYGYTF	TGTGCCAGCAGTGAAAATACAGGGTTGTATGGCTACACCTTC
few	TRBV11-3	NA	TRBJ1-5	CASSLDTGLQPQHF	TGTGCCAGCAGCTTAGACACAGGGTTACAGCCCCAGCATTTT
few	TRBV5-1	TRBD1	TRBJ2-5	CASSLDRQGAETQYF	TGCGCCAGCAGCTTGGATCGACAGGGGGCAGAGACCCAGTACTTC
NA	TRBV11-2	TRBD1	TRBJ2-1	CASRLDRDFYNEQFF	TGTGCCAGCAGGTTGGACAGGGACTTTTACAATGAGCAGTTCTTC
few	TRBV7-8	TRBD2	TRBJ2-5	CASSPGTSGAQYF	TGTGCCAGCAGCCCTGGGACTAGCGGGGCCCAGTACTTC
few	TRBV9	NA	TRBJ1-1	CASSVGWGDGTEAFF	TGTGCCAGCAGCGTAGGTTGGGGTGATGGCACTGAAGCTTTCTTT
NA	TRBV9	NA	TRBJ2-5	CASSGTGRQETQYF	TGTGCCAGCAGCGGGACGGGACGCCAAGAGACCCAGTACTTC
few	TRBV7-7	NA	TRBJ2-1	CASSLEVTGYNEQFF	TGTGCCAGCAGCTTAGAGGTGACAGGCTACAATGAGCAGTTCTTC
few	TRBV7-9	NA	TRBJ1-4	CASSLAGIDEKLFF	TGTGCCAGCAGCTTAGCCGGGATTGACGAAAAACTGTTTTTT
NA	TRBV30	TRBD1	TRBJ1-2	CAWRDRGILNGYTF	TGTGCCTGGAGGGACAGGGGGATATTGAATGGCTACACCTTC
NA	TRBV11-2	TRBD2	TRBJ2-3	CASSLSGLAFDTQYF	TGTGCCAGCAGCTTATCGGGACTAGCGTTCGATACGCAGTATTTT
NA	TRBV19	NA	TRBJ1-2	CASRPTGANYGYTF	TGTGCCAGTAGACCCACCGGGGCTAACTATGGCTACACCTTC
few	TRBV1	NA	TRBJ2-5	CTSSQALGSSGRKTQYF	TGCACCAGCAGCCAAGCCCTTGGGAGTAGCGGGAGAAAGACCCAGTACTTC
many	TRBV2	TRBD1	TRBJ1-1	CASRDRGARAAGTEAFF	TGTGCCAGCAGGGACAGGGGCGCCAGGGCGGCGGGGACTGAAGCTTTCTTT
few	TRBV2	NA	TRBJ2-2	CASSATAISNTGELFF	TGTGCCAGCAGTGCGACAGCAATTTCGAACACCGGGGAGCTGTTTTTT
NA	TRBV7-2	NA	TRBJ1-5	CASSFAVDQPQHF	TGTGCCAGCAGCTTCGCTGTCGATCAGCCCCAGCATTTT
NA	TRBV7-9	NA	TRBJ2-3	CASSNPAGTTDTQYF	TGTGCCAGCAGCAACCCCGCTGGGACAACAGATACGCAGTATTTT
few	TRBV18	NA	TRBJ2-1	CASSSLDGGNEQFF	TGTGCCAGCTCATCTTTGGACGGGGGCAATGAGCAGTTCTTC
NA	TRBV7-9	NA	TRBJ2-1	CASSLTSGYYNEQFF	TGTGCCAGCAGCTTAACGTCGGGGTACTACAATGAGCAGTTCTTC
few	TRBV28	TRBD2	TRBJ2-7	CASSTPSGTPSYEQYF	TGTGCCAGCAGTACCCCTAGCGGGACTCCCTCCTACGAGCAGTACTTC
NA	TRBV6-6	TRBD2	TRBJ2-3	CASTALAETSTDTQYF	TGTGCCAGCACGGCACTAGCGGAGACTAGCACAGATACGCAGTATTTT
few	TRBV5-1	NA	TRBJ2-3	CASSLEGGLVDTQYF	TGCGCCAGCAGCTTGGAAGGCGGGCTGGTAGATACGCAGTATTTT
few	TRBV21-1	NA	TRBJ2-7	CASSKWGGGFEQYF	TGTGCCAGCAGCAAATGGGGAGGAGGTTTCGAGCAGTACTTC
NA	TRBV11-2	NA	TRBJ2-7	CASSLARTSYEQYF	TGTGCCAGCAGCTTAGCTAGGACCTCCTACGAGCAGTACTTC
few	TRBV5-6	TRBD2	TRBJ2-5	CASSLGTSGETQYF	TGTGCCAGCAGCTTGGGGACTAGTGGAGAGACCCAGTACTTC
NA	TRBV12-2	NA	TRBJ2-1	CASRAYTGLDSYNEQFF	TGTGCAAGTCGCGCCTACACTGGACTAGATTCCTACAATGAGCAGTTCTTC
NA	TRBV6-5	NA	TRBJ1-4	CASSYAGKGEEKLFF	TGTGCCAGCAGTTACGCAGGGAAGGGCGAGGAAAAACTGTTTTTT
few	TRBV29-1	NA	TRBJ2-2	CSVVGGNTGELFF	TGCAGCGTTGTGGGCGGCAACACCGGGGAGCTGTTTTTT
few	TRBV29-1	NA	TRBJ1-2	CSAEKSSYGYTF	TGCAGCGCCGAGAAGAGTTCCTATGGCTACACCTTC